A single sample is the source of the 5 T cell receptor beta chains below, sequenced in a study of shared clonotypes between healthy human individuals. Assay: immunoSEQ multiplex PCR; the TCRdb copy retains only in-frame clones and omits some. The sample has some 1,400,000 clones, over 95% seen once. The sequencing sample was made of naive CD4+ T cells sorted from blood. Subset meaning: CD45RA+ positively selected. All receptors derive from a man aged 30 to 39 in good health.

The gene calls are TRBV2 and TRBJ2-2; 8 bases agree with TRBD2. Losses at the gene ends were 4 bases for V and 7 bases for J; bases not matched to a gene: 8. Germline lookup yields CDR1 SNHLY and CDR2 FYNNEI. CDR3 length: 15 amino acids. The CDR3 is CASSVNSGGGGELFF. CDR3 bases: TGTGCCAGCAGTGTAAACAGCGGGGGAGGCGGGGAGCTGTTTTTT.

This chain's CDR3 is CASSGRREQFF. CDR3 sequence (DNA): TGTGCCAGCAGTGGCCGGCGGGAGCAGTTCTTC. V usage is TRBV28 and J usage is TRBJ2-1; D is undetermined. The V end lost 5 bases, the J end lost 10 bases, and 9 bases lay between the germline ends. The CDR3 loop spans 11 amino acids. Germline CDR1 reads MDHEN; CDR2 reads SYDVKM.

This clone was picked up one time. The chain joins TRBV18 to TRBJ2-3; 8 positions agree with TRBD2. The CDR3 covers 18 residues. The ends lost 3 bases at V and 2 bases at J; junction bases unmatched: 13. Germline CDR1 reads KGHSH; CDR2 reads LQKENI. The CDR3 loop reads CASSPLLAVMADTDTQYF. CDR3 nucleotides: TGTGCCAGCTCACCCCTACTAGCGGTAATGGCAGACACAGATACGCAGTATTTT.

The CDR3 nucleotides are TGTGCCAGCAGAGCCCGAGACAGGGGGCTCGGACAGCCCCAGCATTTT. Its translation: CASRARDRGLGQPQHF. The rearrangement uses TRBV6-6 and TRBJ1-5; 10 nucleotides match TRBD1. The CDR3 covers 16 residues. Germline CDR1 and CDR2: MNHNY and SVGAGI (reference sequence). V shed 6 bases, J shed 7 bases, and the junction held 12 bases outside the gene matches.

This chain links TRBV28 with TRBJ2-2; D may be TRBD1 (5 bases). The CDR3 covers 13 residues. The germline gives CDR1 MDHEN, CDR2 SYDVKM. Trimming took off 7 bases at V and 6 bases at J, with 12 bases between the two ends. The CDR3 protein is CASTPGWAGELFF. In nucleotides, the CDR3 is TGTGCCAGCACCCCAGGGTGGGCCGGGGAGCTGTTTTTT.